This T cell receptor beta chain emerged from a study of blood T cells in healthy people across ages. Points on this clonotype: What it binds is not known.

For the second PCR, which ran for roughly 6 to 12 cycles, a sample-barcoded 5' primer and a J-beta primer mix were used. TCRdb re-called the 5' RACE reads with MiXCR, one entry per CDR3 protein. This table holds 600,000 or so distinct CDR3 sequences, around 48% found once. Study results and caveats: Naive T cell percentage and TCR beta diversity correlated strongly. The study found more naive CD4+ cells and higher diversity in long-lived than aged donors.

The V and J ends lost 5 bases and 6 bases respectively, with 17 bases between them. Germline V gene lookup returns CDR1 SGHTA and CDR2 FQGNSA. The CDR3 runs to 14 residues. This TCR was recovered from a man at least 80 years old in good health. The chain joins TRBV7-2 to TRBJ2-7, with D possibly matching TRBD1 (5 bases). Sequencing was carried out using blood. CDR3 DNA: TGTGCCAGCAGCAGTGGACATGGAGTAGGCGAGCAGTACTTC. Translation: CASSSGHGVGEQYF.